Below, 7 T cell receptor beta chains from the same sample are listed, as sequenced in a study of beta chain features in type 1 diabetes (dated by TCRdb to the late 2010s). What the research found in general, with its limitations: In all four CD4+ subsets, TCRB CDR3 length was moderately but significantly shorter in type 1 diabetes patients.

Preparation of the library involved the immunoSEQ multiplex PCR assay. The entire isolated RNA was reverse transcribed using the High Capacity cDNA Reverse Transcription Kit, and thus expressed TCRB transcripts were sequenced. In TCRdb, the immuneACCESS table is reduced to in-frame sequences with V and J assigned. These tables do not hold every clone; where another copy was compared, an unresolved V gene accounts for under half, and the others remain unexplained. For this sample there are about 700,000 clones; under 15% appear just once. Around 0.022% of the sample is taken by the ten largest. No antigen has been identified for these receptors. The material sequenced was naive CD4+ T cells from blood. This specimen's cell subset or site label, interpreted: true naive CD4+ T cells. These receptors all stem from a man younger than 35 with type 1 diabetes.

This clone showed up just a few times. The rearrangement uses TRBV2 and TRBJ2-7; weak D call: TRBD2 (5 bases). There are 14 residues in the CDR3. Germline V CDR1 and CDR2: SNHLY, FYNNEI. The V and J ends lost 4 bases and 4 bases respectively, with 14 bases between them. This CDR3 is CASSAEGSKYEQYF. CDR3 sequence (DNA): TGTGCCAGCAGTGCCGAGGGTTCAAAATACGAGCAGTACTTC.

The chain uses TRBV6-5 and TRBJ2-3, with 8 bases matching TRBD1. Losses at the gene ends were 4 bases for V and 6 bases for J; bases not matched to a gene: 6. The germline V gene has CDR1 MNHEY and CDR2 SVGAGI. The CDR3 covers 14 residues. This CDR3 is CASSFTGGRDTQYF. CDR3 nucleotide sequence: TGTGCCAGCAGTTTTACAGGGGGGAGGGATACGCAGTATTTT.

This clone was seen a handful of times. The rearrangement links TRBV7-6 to TRBJ2-7, with 8 bases matching TRBD1. Unmatched junction bases numbered 9, after V lost 4 bases and J lost 7 bases. Germline values: CDR1 SGHVS, CDR2 FNYEAQ. The CDR3 sequence is 14 residues long. CDR3 protein: CASSSNRGLREQYF. In nucleotides, the CDR3 is TGTGCCAGCAGCTCCAACAGGGGGTTGAGGGAGCAGTACTTC.

This clone turned up a few times. This chain connects TRBV29-1 to TRBJ1-1, with a weak D call TRBD1 (5 bases). Between the trimmed V and J ends, which lost 4 bases and 4 bases, there was a span of 19 bases. Per the germline V gene, CDR1 is SQVTM and CDR2 is ANQGSEA. CDR3 length: 15 residues. The CDR3 protein is CSVVYAGSLGTEAFF. The CDR3 DNA reads as TGCAGCGTTGTTTATGCAGGGTCCTTAGGCACTGAAGCTTTCTTT.

The chain combines TRBV6-1 with TRBJ2-7; unclear D gene. V lost 5 bases and J lost 2, with 7 bases in between. There are 12 residues in the CDR3. Germline V gene sequence: CDR1 MNHNS, CDR2 SASEGT. The DNA for the CDR3 is TGTGCCAGCAGTAATCGCGCCTACGAGCAGTACTTC. As protein: CASSNRAYEQYF.

This clone came up a few times. The rearrangement links TRBV6-5 to TRBJ1-6, with D hard to call. Trimming removed 4 bases at V and 5 bases at J, with 9 bases between. This CDR3 has 14 amino acids. The germline V gene has CDR1 MNHEY and CDR2 SVGAGI. The CDR3 region is CASSFGRNNSPLHF. The CDR3 coding sequence is TGTGCCAGCAGTTTCGGACGGAATAATTCACCCCTCCACTTT.

This clone came up a few times. This chain links TRBV2 with TRBJ2-7; TRBD2 matches 13 bases. The CDR3 has 14 residues. The V gene end was trimmed by 8 bases and the J gene end by 3 bases; junction bases not matched to a gene: 4. Germline-derived CDR1 and CDR2 are SNHLY and FYNNEI. The CDR3 here is CASLTSGGHYEQYF. The CDR3, as DNA: TGTGCCAGCCTGACTAGCGGGGGGCACTACGAGCAGTACTTC. The variable domain in full, completed from reference TRBV2 and TRBJ2-7, reads EPEVTQTPSHQVTQMGQEVILRCVPISNHLYFYWYRQILGQKVEFLVSFYNNEISEKSEIFDDQFSVERPDGSNFTLKIRSTKLEDSAMYFCASLTSGGHYEQYFGPGTRLTVT.